This entry concerns a single TCR beta chain. No antigen is known for it. The sample originates from a study of graft-versus-host responses after intestinal transplantation. Looking at the study overall: All recipients were transplanted with multivisceral, liver-intestinal, or isolated intestinal grafts.

General study points: Detection of GvH clones occurred in recipient marrow, and some had their first appearance in ileum or blood. Graft-donor T cell macrochimerism coincided with high graft-versus-host to host-versus-graft clonal ratios in allografts.

V shed 6 bases, J shed 8 bases, and the junction held 9 bases outside the gene matches. The CDR3 covers 13 residues. Germline-derived CDR1 and CDR2 are MNHNY and SVGAGI (reference sequence). The method was immunoSEQ multiplex PCR; TCRdb's version includes in-frame clones alone and lacks a portion of them. The data contain about 110,000 clones, 93% of them seen just once; the ten biggest clones take up about 0.54%. The rearrangement links TRBV6-6 to TRBJ1-2; 7 bases agree with TRBD1. This sequence was found in a human donor who received an intestinal transplant. Sample: unstimulated CD8+ T cells sorted from spleen or lymph node cells, taken before intestinal transplant. CDR3 region: CASSQQGKGGYTF. The DNA for the CDR3 is TGTGCCAGCAGCCAACAGGGGAAGGGAGGCTACACCTTC.